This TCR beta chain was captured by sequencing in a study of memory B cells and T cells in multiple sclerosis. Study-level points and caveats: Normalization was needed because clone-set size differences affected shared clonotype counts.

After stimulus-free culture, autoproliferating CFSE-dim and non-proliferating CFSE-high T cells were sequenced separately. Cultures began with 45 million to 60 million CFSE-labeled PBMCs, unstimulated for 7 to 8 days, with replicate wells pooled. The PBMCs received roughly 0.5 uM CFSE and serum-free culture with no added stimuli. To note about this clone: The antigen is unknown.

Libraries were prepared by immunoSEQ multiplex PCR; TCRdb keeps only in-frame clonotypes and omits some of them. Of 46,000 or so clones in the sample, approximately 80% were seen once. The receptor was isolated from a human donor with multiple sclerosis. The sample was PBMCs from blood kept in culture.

The CDR3 DNA sequence: TGCGCCAGCAGCCTGGTCTACGGGGGAAGCTCCTACGAGCAGTACTTC. Its protein is CASSLVYGGSSYEQYF. The V gene is TRBV4-1, the J gene TRBJ2-7, with D tentatively TRBD2 (6 bases). Germline V gene data show CDR1 as MGHRA and CDR2 as YSYEKL. V lost 4 bases and J lost 0, with 16 bases in between. The CDR3 has 16 amino acids.